The present entry profiles one T cell receptor (beta chain) with its context. This clone's antigen is unknown. A much larger clone lies a single base off, so this may be a read error. Receptor libraries were prepared by 5' RACE. The sequencer was an Illumina HiSeq 2500. A second about 6 to 11 cycle PCR used a sample-barcoded 5' primer and a J-beta primer mix. A template-switch 5' adaptor carrying 12 random nucleotides introduced a unique molecular identifier onto each TCR beta cDNA molecule. At least 2.5 million CDR3-containing paired-end reads were obtained from each sample. First-strand cDNA was synthesized from all RNA with the Mint cDNA synthesis kit, primed by a TRBC-specific oligonucleotide. After uracil-DNA glycosylase treatment, a first 18-cycle PCR used universal primers M1SS and BC2_uni_R on all cDNA. The paper's processing steps were these. For normalization, 1 million high-quality reads were randomly selected from each sample, with every read carrying a distinct molecular identifier. Reads with shared molecular identifiers were discarded instead of being binned into consensus sequences. MiTCR, with a Q25 quality threshold and the strictest error-elimination algorithm, was used for CDR3 identification, clonotype clustering and error correction. A nonparametric unseen species model with Euler transformation was used to estimate lower-bound total TCR beta diversity. TCRdb itself trimmed the public reads at Q25 with fastp, ran MiXCR and retained productive beta chains. CDR3 protein duplicates are merged, each entry listing the most common genes and DNA. The V and J calls shown here were made by TCRdb, not taken from the authors' results. Here the sample has 1.5 million or so distinct CDR3 sequences; around 40% occur a single time. 4% of the sample rests with the top ten.

The junction shows trimming of 7 bases on V and 5 bases on J, plus 10 bases between the germline ends. The CDR3 numbers 12 residues from cysteine through phenylalanine. Of all the DNA, just the CDR3 is kept, 36 bases in frame from base 1. The germline V gene yields KGHDR for CDR1 and SFDVKD for CDR2. The data are from a study of blood T cells in healthy people across ages (dated by TCRdb to 2015 to 2017). General notes on the study: In model experiments, template switching captured about one uniquely barcoded TCR beta cDNA molecule for every two T cells. To track age-related changes in TCR beta repertoire diversity, the study relied on deep sequencing normalized with unique cDNA molecular identifiers. Donors were grouped into four age groups: young (average about 15 years), middle-aged (39), aged (around 66) and long-lived (approximately 82). Donors of different ages were randomly distributed across sequencing lanes to avoid experimental bias. Two additional independent replicas of 1 million unique cDNA reads from the same blood draw were analyzed for two donors (one aged 18 to 30 and one aged 80 or older). The investigation overall reported the following: The long-lived group showed more naive CD4+ T cells, fewer expanded clones and increased TCR diversity than the aged group, suggesting age selection. Total diversity estimates from one million sequenced T cells were considered lower bounds and underestimates. Since profiling was done on bulk unsorted PBMCs, naive and antigen-experienced compartments could not be conclusively compared. The percentage of naive T cells measured by flow cytometry correlated strongly with observed TCR beta diversity. Because the CMV infection status of the donors was unknown, age-related changes in expanded clonotypes may potentially have been confounded. As age increased, observed TCR beta diversity per million T cells dropped in a roughly linear way, and a significant reduction was already evident by age roughly 36.

The approximately 40 donors, aged about 6 to 95 years, were systemically healthy Caucasian individuals from Russia. Each donor gave roughly 11 milliliters of peripheral blood, drawn into EDTA-treated Vacutainer tubes. Ficoll-Paque density-gradient centrifugation was used to isolate PBMCs, with at least 6.5 million per sample. Trizol reagent was used to extract total RNA from the PBMCs, yielding at least 5.5 micrograms per sample. For every donor, flow cytometry on a PBMC aliquot measured the percentage of naive CD45RAhigh/CD27high T cells. Sequenced input: blood. This receptor was taken from a woman aged 18-29 years in good health. The sequence joins TRBV24-1 to TRBJ1-2; confidence is insufficient to name the D gene. The CDR3 loop reads CATRDHSYGYTF. DNA sequence: TGTGCCACCAGGGACCACAGTTATGGCTACACCTTC.